This note documents a single T cell receptor beta chain sequence. This sample was taken from a study of blood T cell repertoires in COVID-19. Repertoires were generated with immunoSEQ multiplex PCR, while TCRdb's copy carries only in-frame clones and drops some. The sample has about 200,000 clones, 86% seen once. The V gene's germline CDR1 is SGHVS and CDR2 FQNEAQ. CDR3 length: 17 amino acids. Losses at the gene ends were 0 bases for V and 7 bases for J; bases not matched to a gene: 8. The chain uses TRBV7-8 and TRBJ1-4; 10 bases align to TRBD1. Specimen: peripheral blood. This receptor was identified in a woman aged 70 to 79 with acute or convalescent COVID-19. CDR3: CASSLATGGSRSEKLFF. As DNA, the CDR3 is TGTGCCAGCAGCTTAGCGACAGGGGGCTCCCGCAGTGAAAAACTGTTTTTT.